This T cell receptor beta chain was retrieved from a study of T cell repertoires in cytomegalovirus infection. From the reads, TCRdb called clonotypes with MiXCR, one entry per CDR3 protein. Of about 450,000 distinct CDR3 sequences in the sample, under 40% were seen once. The CDR3 has 13 amino acids. Looked up from germline, CDR1 is LNHDA and CDR2 is SQIVND (reference sequence). Deletions cut 10 bases from V and 1 base from J, with 12 bases between. To note about this clonotype: The antigen is not known.

Study-level points and caveats: HLA-C-restricted TCR beta clonotypes specific for CMV led the ex vivo response.

V is TRBV19 and J is TRBJ2-3; TRBD2 is a possible D gene (6 bases). The clonotype was recovered from a human donor in good health (CMV status not recorded). Some clones in this sample may be carry-over from other donors' samples. The sample comprised PBMCs. CDR3 sequence (DNA): TGTGCCACCGGGACTCCAGGCACAGATACGCAGTATTTT. The encoded protein is CATGTPGTDTQYF.